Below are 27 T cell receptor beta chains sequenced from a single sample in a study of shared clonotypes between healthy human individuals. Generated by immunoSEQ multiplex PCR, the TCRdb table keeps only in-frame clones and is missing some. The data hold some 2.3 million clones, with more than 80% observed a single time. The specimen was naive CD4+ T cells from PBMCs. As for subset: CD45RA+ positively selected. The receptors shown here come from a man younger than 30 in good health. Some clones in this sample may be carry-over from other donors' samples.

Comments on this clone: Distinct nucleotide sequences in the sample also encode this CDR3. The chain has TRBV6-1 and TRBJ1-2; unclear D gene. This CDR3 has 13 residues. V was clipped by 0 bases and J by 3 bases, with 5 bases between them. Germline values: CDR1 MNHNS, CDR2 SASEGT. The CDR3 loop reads CASSEAGDYGYTF. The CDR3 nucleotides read TGTGCCAGCAGTGAAGCAGGTGACTATGGCTACACCTTC.

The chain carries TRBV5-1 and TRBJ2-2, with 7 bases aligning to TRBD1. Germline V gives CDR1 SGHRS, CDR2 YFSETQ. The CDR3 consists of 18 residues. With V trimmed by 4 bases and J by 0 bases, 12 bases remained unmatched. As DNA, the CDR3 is TGCGCCAGCAGCCCCCGACAGGGTGCGGTCGCGAACACCGGGGAGCTGTTTTTT. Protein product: CASSPRQGAVANTGELFF. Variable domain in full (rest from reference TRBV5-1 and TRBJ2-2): KAGVTQTPRYLIKTRGQQVTLSCSPISGHRSVSWYQQTPGQGLQFLFEYFSETQRNKGNFPGRFSGRQFSNSRSEMNVSTLELGDSALYLCASSPRQGAVANTGELFFGEGSRLTVL.

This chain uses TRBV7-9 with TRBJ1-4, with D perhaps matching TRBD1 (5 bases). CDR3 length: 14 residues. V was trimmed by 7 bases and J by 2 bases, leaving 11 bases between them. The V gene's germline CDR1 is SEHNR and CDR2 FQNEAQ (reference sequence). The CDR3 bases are TGTGCCAGCACCCTGGGGGGTACTAATGAAAAACTGTTTTTT. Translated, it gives CASTLGGTNEKLFF.

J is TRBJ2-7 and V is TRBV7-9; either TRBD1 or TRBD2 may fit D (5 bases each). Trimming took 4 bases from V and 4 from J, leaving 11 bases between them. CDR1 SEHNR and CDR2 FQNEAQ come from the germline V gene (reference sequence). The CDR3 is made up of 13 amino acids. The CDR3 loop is CASSSGTFYEQYF. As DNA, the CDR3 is TGTGCCAGCAGCTCCGGGACCTTTTACGAGCAGTACTTC.

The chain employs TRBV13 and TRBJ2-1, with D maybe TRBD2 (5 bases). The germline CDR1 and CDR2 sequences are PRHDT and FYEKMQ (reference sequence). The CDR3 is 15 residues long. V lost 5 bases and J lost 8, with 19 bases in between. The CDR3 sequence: CASSVTTGRIDEQFF. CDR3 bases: TGTGCCAGCAGCGTGACTACCGGCCGTATCGATGAGCAGTTCTTC.

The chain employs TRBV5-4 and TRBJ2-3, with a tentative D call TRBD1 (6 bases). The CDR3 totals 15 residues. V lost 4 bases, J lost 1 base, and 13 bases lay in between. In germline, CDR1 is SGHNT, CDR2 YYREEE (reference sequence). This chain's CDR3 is CASSPWTARTDTQYF. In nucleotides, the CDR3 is TGTGCCAGCAGCCCATGGACAGCGCGCACAGATACGCAGTATTTT.

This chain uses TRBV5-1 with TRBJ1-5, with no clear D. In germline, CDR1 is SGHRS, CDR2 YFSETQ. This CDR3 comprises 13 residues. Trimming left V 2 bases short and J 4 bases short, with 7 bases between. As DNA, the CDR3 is TGCGCCAGCAGCTTCGACATAAATCAGCCCCAGCATTTT. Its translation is CASSFDINQPQHF. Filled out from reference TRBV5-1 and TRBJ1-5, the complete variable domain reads KAGVTQTPRYLIKTRGQQVTLSCSPISGHRSVSWYQQTPGQGLQFLFEYFSETQRNKGNFPGRFSGRQFSNSRSEMNVSTLELGDSALYLCASSFDINQPQHFGDGTRLSIL.

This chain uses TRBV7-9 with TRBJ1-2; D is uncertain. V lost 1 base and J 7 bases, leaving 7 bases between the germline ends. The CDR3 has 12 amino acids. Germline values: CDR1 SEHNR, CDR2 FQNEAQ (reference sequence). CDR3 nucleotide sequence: TGTGCCAGCAGCTTAGGCCAACCTGGCTACACCTTC. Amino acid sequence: CASSLGQPGYTF.

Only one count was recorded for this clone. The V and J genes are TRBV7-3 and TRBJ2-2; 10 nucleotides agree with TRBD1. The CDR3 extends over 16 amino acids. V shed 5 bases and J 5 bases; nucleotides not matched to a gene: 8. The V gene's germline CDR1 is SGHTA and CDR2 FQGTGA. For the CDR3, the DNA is TGTGCCAGCAGCCCACGGACAGGGGGGGAGACCGGGGAGCTGTTTTTT. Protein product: CASSPRTGGETGELFF.

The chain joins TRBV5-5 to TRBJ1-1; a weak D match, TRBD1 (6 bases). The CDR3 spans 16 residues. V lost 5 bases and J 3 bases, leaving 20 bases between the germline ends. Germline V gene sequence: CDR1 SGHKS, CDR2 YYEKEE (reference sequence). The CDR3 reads CASSPGPQKGDTEAFF. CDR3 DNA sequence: TGTGCCAGCAGTCCGGGCCCTCAGAAGGGGGACACTGAAGCTTTCTTT.

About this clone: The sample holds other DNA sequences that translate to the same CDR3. Written as DNA, the CDR3 is TGCGCCAGCAGTGGGACGGGGAACACCGGGGAGCTGTTTTTT. Its protein is CASSGTGNTGELFF. The chain carries TRBV10-1 and TRBJ2-2; D gene ambiguous. The CDR3 is 14 amino acids. Trimming cost V 4 bases and J 1 base, with 7 bases left between them. Germline CDR1 is WNHNN and CDR2 is SYGVQD (reference sequence).

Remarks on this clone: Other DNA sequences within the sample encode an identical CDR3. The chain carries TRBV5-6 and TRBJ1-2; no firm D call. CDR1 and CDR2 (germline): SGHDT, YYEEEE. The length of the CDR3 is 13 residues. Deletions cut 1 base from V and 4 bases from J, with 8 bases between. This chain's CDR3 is CASSLSQLYGYTF. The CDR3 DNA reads TGTGCCAGCAGCTTGAGCCAGCTCTATGGCTACACCTTC.

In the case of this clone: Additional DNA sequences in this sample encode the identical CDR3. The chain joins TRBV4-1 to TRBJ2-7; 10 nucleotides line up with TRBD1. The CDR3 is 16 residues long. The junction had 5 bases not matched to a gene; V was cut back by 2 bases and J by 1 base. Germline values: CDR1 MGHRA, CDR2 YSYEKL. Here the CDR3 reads CASSQLDRGPSYEQYF. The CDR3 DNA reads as TGCGCCAGCAGCCAACTTGACAGGGGGCCATCCTACGAGCAGTACTTC.

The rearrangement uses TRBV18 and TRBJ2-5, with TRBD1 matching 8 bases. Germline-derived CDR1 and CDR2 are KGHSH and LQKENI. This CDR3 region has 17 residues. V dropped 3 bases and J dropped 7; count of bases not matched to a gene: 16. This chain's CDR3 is CASSPPPRTGYSGTQYF. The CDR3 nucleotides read TGTGCCAGCTCACCCCCCCCCAGGACAGGGTATTCGGGGACCCAGTACTTC.

Here the CDR3 reads CASSYSPPLSSYNEQFF. The CDR3 DNA reads as TGCGCCAGCAGCTATTCTCCACCTTTAAGCTCCTACAATGAGCAGTTCTTC. V and J are TRBV10-1 and TRBJ2-1; D remains ambiguous. This CDR3 is built from 17 residues. Germline V gene sequence: CDR1 WNHNN, CDR2 SYGVQD (reference sequence). V was cut by 6 bases and J by 0 bases, with 18 bases left in between.

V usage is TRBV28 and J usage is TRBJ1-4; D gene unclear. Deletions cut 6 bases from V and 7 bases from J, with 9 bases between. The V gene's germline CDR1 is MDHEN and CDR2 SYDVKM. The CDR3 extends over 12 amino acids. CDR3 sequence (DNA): TGTGCCAGCAGACCCCCAGGTGAAAAACTGTTTTTT. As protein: CASRPPGEKLFF.

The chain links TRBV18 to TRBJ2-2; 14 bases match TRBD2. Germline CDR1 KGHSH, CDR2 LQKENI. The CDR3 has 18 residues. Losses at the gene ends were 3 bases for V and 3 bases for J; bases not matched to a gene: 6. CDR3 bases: TGTGCCAGCTCACCTCGACTAGCGGGAGGGCCGGACACCGGGGAGCTGTTTTTT. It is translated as CASSPRLAGGPDTGELFF.

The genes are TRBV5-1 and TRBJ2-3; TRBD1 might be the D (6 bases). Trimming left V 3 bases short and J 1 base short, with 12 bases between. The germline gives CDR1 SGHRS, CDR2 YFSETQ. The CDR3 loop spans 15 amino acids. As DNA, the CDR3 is TGCGCCAGCAGCTCGGTGGACAGCCGCACAGATACGCAGTATTTT. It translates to CASSSVDSRTDTQYF.

CDR3 DNA: TGTGCCACCACCTGGGGGGGCCCCGGGGAGCTGTTTTTT. Translation gives CATTWGGPGELFF. The chain carries TRBV15 and TRBJ2-2; TRBD2 might be the D (7 bases). V lost 7 bases, J lost 6 bases, and 12 bases lay in between. The CDR3 sequence is 13 residues long. Germline assignment: CDR1 LNHNV and CDR2 YYDKDF (reference sequence).

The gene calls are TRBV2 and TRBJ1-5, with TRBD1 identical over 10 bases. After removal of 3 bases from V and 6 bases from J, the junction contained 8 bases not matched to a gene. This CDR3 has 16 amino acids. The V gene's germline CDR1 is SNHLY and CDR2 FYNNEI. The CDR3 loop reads CASSELRDRGGQPQHF. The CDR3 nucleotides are TGTGCCAGCAGTGAGTTGAGGGACAGGGGAGGTCAGCCCCAGCATTTT.

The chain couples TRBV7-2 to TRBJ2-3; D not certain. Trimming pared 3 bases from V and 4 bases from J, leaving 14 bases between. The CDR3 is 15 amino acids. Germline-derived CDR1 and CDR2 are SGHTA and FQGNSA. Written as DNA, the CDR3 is TGTGCCAGCAGCTTCACTTCCCCGTACCCAGATACGCAGTATTTT. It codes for CASSFTSPYPDTQYF.

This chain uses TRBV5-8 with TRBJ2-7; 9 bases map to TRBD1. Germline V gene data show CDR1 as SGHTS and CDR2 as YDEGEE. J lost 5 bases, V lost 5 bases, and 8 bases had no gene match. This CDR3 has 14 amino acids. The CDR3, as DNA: TGTGCCAGCAGTTTCGGGGACAGGGCCCACGAGCAGTACTTC. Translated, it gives CASSFGDRAHEQYF.

This CDR3 reads CASSSLSADTQYF. The CDR3 nucleotides are TGTGCCAGTAGTTCGCTGTCCGCAGATACGCAGTATTTT. The chain employs TRBV19 and TRBJ2-3; unclear D gene. CDR1 is LNHDA, CDR2 SQIVND, per germline (reference sequence). The CDR3 length is 13 residues. V lost 5 bases and J 4 bases, leaving 10 bases between the germline ends.

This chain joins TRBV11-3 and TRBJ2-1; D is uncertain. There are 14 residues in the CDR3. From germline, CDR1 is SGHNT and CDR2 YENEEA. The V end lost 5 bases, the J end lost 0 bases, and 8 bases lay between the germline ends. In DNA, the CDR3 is TGTGCCAGCAGCCCCCGTAGCTCCTACAATGAGCAGTTCTTC. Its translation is CASSPRSSYNEQFF.

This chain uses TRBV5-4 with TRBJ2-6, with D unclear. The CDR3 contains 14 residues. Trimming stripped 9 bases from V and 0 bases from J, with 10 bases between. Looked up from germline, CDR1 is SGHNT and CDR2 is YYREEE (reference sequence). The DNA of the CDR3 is TGTGCCACCGGACGGCTCTCTGGGGCCAACGTCCTGACTTTC. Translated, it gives CATGRLSGANVLTF. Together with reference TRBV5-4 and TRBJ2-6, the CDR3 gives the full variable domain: ETGVTQSPTHLIKTRGQQVTLRCSSQSGHNTVSWYQQALGQGPQFIFQYYREEENGRGNFPPRFSGLQFPNYSSELNVNALELDDSALYLCATGRLSGANVLTFGAGSRLTVL.

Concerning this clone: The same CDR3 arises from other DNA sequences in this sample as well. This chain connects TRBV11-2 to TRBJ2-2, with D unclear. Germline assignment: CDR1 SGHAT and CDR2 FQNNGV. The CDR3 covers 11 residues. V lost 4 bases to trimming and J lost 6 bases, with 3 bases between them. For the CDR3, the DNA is TGTGCCAGCAGCTCCGCCGGGGAGCTGTTTTTT. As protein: CASSSAGELFF.

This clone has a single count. The CDR3 here is CAISPSGMAETQYF. The CDR3 DNA is TGTGCCATCAGTCCTAGCGGGATGGCGGAGACCCAGTACTTC. The chain uses TRBV10-3 and TRBJ2-5; 9 bases map to TRBD2. Germline V gene lookup returns CDR1 ENHRY and CDR2 SYGVKD. CDR3 length equals 14 residues. V trimming: 5 bases; J trimming: 5 bases; junction bases outside the gene matches: 6.